The 4 T cell receptor beta chains below all came from one sample that was sequenced in a study of T cell clonality in common variable immunodeficiency. These receptors have no known antigen. Study-wide points: In common variable immunodeficiency, TCR beta chains reportedly carried fewer deletions and N-nucleotide insertions.

The protocol was immunoSEQ multiplex PCR, while the TCRdb copy is restricted to in-frame clones and leaves out a portion. The record shows fewer than 30,000 clones for this sample, with no singletons present. The sample comprised peripheral blood mononuclear cells. The receptor set was obtained from a human donor with common variable immunodeficiency.

This clone was observed at least ten times. The observed sequence ends 3 residues before the CDR3 terminus, with the missing tail filled in from the germline J gene. Other DNA sequences in the sample encode the same CDR3. The chain has TRBV7-3 and TRBJ2-1; 10 nucleotides agree with TRBD2. Germline V gene lookup returns CDR1 SGHTA and CDR2 FQGTGA. The CDR3 spans 15 residues. V dropped 5 bases and J dropped 2; count of bases not matched to a gene: 3. CDR3 loop: CASSPTSGTYNEQFF. CDR3 DNA (partial): TGTGCCAGCAGCCCAACTAGCGGGACCTACAATGAG.

This clone has only a few counts. The read ends 3 residues shy of where the CDR3 ends; the end is completed using the germline J gene. The chain has TRBV18 and TRBJ2-7; 10 nucleotides line up with TRBD2. The V segment lost 1 base and the J segment 0 bases; nucleotides outside the gene matches: 3. Germline assignment: CDR1 KGHSH and CDR2 LQKENI. The CDR3 is made up of 16 amino acids. This CDR3 is CASSPLPSGSSYEQYF. Partial CDR3 DNA: TGTGCCAGCTCACCACTCCCTAGCGGGAGCTCCTACGAG.

This clone was seen a few times. The missing CDR3 end, 3 residues past where the read stops, is filled in from the germline J gene. This chain joins TRBV6-1 and TRBJ2-7; 10 bases align to TRBD1. The CDR3 covers 14 residues. The V and J ends lost 2 bases and 6 bases, in that order; junction bases with no gene match: 4. Germline CDR1 MNHNS, CDR2 SASEGT. Incomplete CDR3 DNA: TGTGCCAGCAGTGAAAGACGGACAGGGGGCGAG. Translation gives CASSERRTGGE. The CDR3 as a whole reads CASSERRTGGEQYF.

The table lists this clone with many counts. The read ends 3 residues before the CDR3 terminus; that terminus is restored from the germline J gene. The chain links TRBV2 to TRBJ1-1, with D possibly being TRBD1 (6 bases). Trimming shortened V by 5 bases and J by 1 base, and 11 bases separated the two germline ends. There are 14 residues in the CDR3. Germline CDR1 SNHLY, CDR2 FYNNEI. CDR3 region: CASSQLGGNTEAFF. The covered CDR3 bases are TGTGCCAGCAGTCAACTAGGGGGGAACACTGAA.